This TCR beta chain comes out of a study of CD8+ T cells in alopecia areata. Study-level points and caveats: Lesional scalp exceeded normal scalp in clonality, especially in alopecia totalis/universalis.

This clone has only a few counts. Antigen: not known. Genes and germline are mouse. The read halts 3 residues ahead of the CDR3 end, with the missing end drawn from the germline J gene. Following RNA extraction, reverse transcription yielded cDNA that acted as the sequencing template. Sequencing used immunoSEQ multiplex PCR; TCRdb keeps in-frame clones, though not all of them. The record shows roughly 260,000 clones for this sample, with no singletons present. On the basis of CD4, CD8alpha, NKG2D, NKG2ACE and other markers, pooled cutaneous lymph node cells were sorted. Germline-derived CDR1 and CDR2 are NNHNN and SYGAGS (reference sequence). The CDR3 runs 15 residues. V was shortened by 5 bases and J by 0 bases, with 9 bases between the two germline ends.

This chain links TRBV13-2 with TRBJ1-6, with D possibly TRBD1 on 6 matching bases. TRBJ1-6 qualifies as an ORF whose function is uncertain. The sequence derives from a C3H/HeJ mouse with alopecia areata. As its MHC haplotype, the strain has H2-k. The specimen was CD4+ T cells sorted from a lymph node. The CDR3 bases that were read are TGTGCCAGCGGGTCACAGGGTTCCTATAATTCGCCC. It encodes CASGSQGSYNSP. The entire CDR3 protein reads CASGSQGSYNSPLYF.